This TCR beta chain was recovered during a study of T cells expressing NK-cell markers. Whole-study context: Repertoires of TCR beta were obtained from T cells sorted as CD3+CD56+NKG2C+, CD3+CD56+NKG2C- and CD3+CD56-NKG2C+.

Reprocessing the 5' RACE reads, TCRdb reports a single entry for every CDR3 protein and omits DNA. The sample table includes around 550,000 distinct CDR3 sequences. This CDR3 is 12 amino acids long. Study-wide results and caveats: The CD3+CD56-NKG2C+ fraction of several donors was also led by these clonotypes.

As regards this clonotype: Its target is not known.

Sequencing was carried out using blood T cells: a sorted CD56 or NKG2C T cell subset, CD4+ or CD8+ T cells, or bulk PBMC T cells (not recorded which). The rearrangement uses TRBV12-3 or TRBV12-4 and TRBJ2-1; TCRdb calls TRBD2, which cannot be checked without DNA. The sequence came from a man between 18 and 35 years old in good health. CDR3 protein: CASSFGQSGVFF.